The rows below give T cell receptor beta chains drawn from one sample of a study of blood T cell repertoires in COVID-19. Assay: immunoSEQ multiplex PCR; the TCRdb copy retains only in-frame clones and omits some. The repertoire holds approximately 45,000 clones, with roughly 88% as singletons. Sequencing input: peripheral blood. These receptors all stem from a human donor in a cohort sampled during active COVID-19. CDR3s include the opening cysteine and the closing phenylalanine or tryptophan. The D gene is left open where the match is weak. The listing skips clone size in some rows; elsewhere it reads once, few, many or a size class.

clone_size	d_call	v_call	j_call	cdr3_aa	cdr3_nt
NA	NA	TRBV5-1	TRBJ1-1	CASSRGGGADTEAFF	TGCGCCAGCAGCCGTGGAGGGGGGGCGGACACTGAAGCTTTCTTT
NA	TRBD1	TRBV6-5	TRBJ2-7	CASSYSKQGAYEQYF	TGTGCCAGCAGTTACTCGAAGCAGGGGGCTTACGAGCAGTACTTC
NA	NA	TRBV7-2	TRBJ1-2	CASSPGPGVGYGYTF	TGTGCCAGCAGCCCAGGCCCAGGTGTGGGCTATGGCTACACCTTC
NA	TRBD1	TRBV5-1	TRBJ2-2	CASSPGQGTGELFF	TGCGCCAGCAGCCCGGGACAGGGTACCGGGGAGCTGTTTTTT
NA	NA	TRBV5-1	TRBJ1-2	CASSSLDSVTYGYTF	TGCGCCAGCAGCTCCTTAGACAGCGTCACCTATGGCTACACCTTC
NA	TRBD2	TRBV19	TRBJ2-1	CASSMTLAGGDNEQFF	TGTGCCAGTAGTATGACTCTAGCGGGAGGGGACAATGAGCAGTTCTTC
NA	TRBD1	TRBV18	TRBJ2-7	CASSPGQGAGYEQYF	TGTGCCAGCTCACCCGGACAGGGGGCGGGATACGAGCAGTACTTC
NA	NA	TRBV18	TRBJ2-7	CASSLRDFAYEQYF	TGTGCCAGCTCACTACGGGACTTCGCCTACGAGCAGTACTTC
NA	NA	TRBV19	TRBJ1-1	CASSTPGQKRTEAFF	TGTGCCAGTAGTACCCCAGGACAGAAGAGGACTGAAGCTTTCTTT
NA	TRBD2	TRBV10-3	TRBJ2-7	CAISSGTNSYEQYF	TGTGCCATCAGTTCCGGGACTAACTCCTACGAGCAGTACTTC
NA	TRBD2	TRBV3-1/TRBV3-2	TRBJ2-7	CASTPGLAVYEQYF	TGTGCCAGCACCCCGGGACTAGCGGTCTACGAGCAGTACTTC
NA	TRBD1	TRBV6-6	TRBJ1-6	CASSPDRGVSPLHF	TGTGCCAGCAGTCCCGACAGGGGGGTTTCACCCCTCCACTTT
NA	NA	TRBV28	TRBJ1-5	CASSRVGAGNQPQHF	TGTGCCAGCAGTCGGGTTGGAGCGGGCAATCAGCCCCAGCATTTT
once	NA	TRBV12-3/TRBV12-4	TRBJ1-6	CASSLAGTGKRHF	TGTGCCAGCAGTTTAGCGGGTACGGGTAAACGCCACTTT
NA	TRBD2	TRBV5-4	TRBJ2-3	CASSLGLAGTDTQYF	TGTGCCAGCAGCTTGGGGCTAGCGGGGACAGATACGCAGTATTTT
once	NA	TRBV13	TRBJ1-1	CASSLEDLRRRTEAFF	TGTGCCAGCAGCTTAGAGGACTTGCGGAGGAGGACTGAAGCTTTCTTT
NA	TRBD1	TRBV30	TRBJ1-6	CAWQRTGGSPLHF	TGTGCCTGGCAACGTACAGGGGGTTCACCCCTCCACTTT
NA	TRBD1	TRBV3-1/TRBV3-2	TRBJ2-2	CASSPPGQGSAGELFF	TGTGCCAGCAGCCCGCCGGGACAGGGAAGTGCCGGGGAGCTGTTTTTT
NA	NA	TRBV27	TRBJ2-7	CASRIQGSGEQYF	TGTGCCAGCAGAATACAGGGATCGGGGGAGCAGTACTTC
once	TRBD1	TRBV19	TRBJ1-6	CASSLTGGNSPLHF	TGTGCCAGTAGCCTGACAGGGGGTAATTCACCCCTCCACTTT
NA	TRBD2	TRBV2	TRBJ2-3	CASSPLISSGATDTQYF	TGTGCCAGCAGCCCCCTTATTTCTAGCGGGGCTACAGATACGCAGTATTTT
NA	TRBD1	TRBV23-1	TRBJ1-1	CASSQRTGGELNTEAFF	TGCGCCAGCAGTCAAAGGACAGGGGGCGAATTGAACACTGAAGCTTTCTTT
few	TRBD1	TRBV6-5	TRBJ1-2	CASSYTNRGGYGYTF	TGTGCCAGCAGTTACACCAACAGGGGTGGCTATGGCTACACCTTC
NA	TRBD2	TRBV6-2/TRBV6-3	TRBJ2-7	CASSPRLAERSYEQYF	TGTGCCAGCAGTCCCCGACTAGCGGAACGCTCCTACGAGCAGTACTTC
NA	TRBD1	TRBV28	TRBJ2-7	CASSLALGTGVF	TGTGCCAGCAGCCTCGCACTCGGGACAGGTGTTTTC
NA	TRBD2	TRBV6-2/TRBV6-3	TRBJ2-1	CASSYFSGAHRREQFF	TGTGCCAGCAGTTACTTCAGCGGGGCCCATAGGCGAGAGCAGTTCTTC
NA	NA	TRBV27	TRBJ2-5	CASSSVLQREETQYF	TGTGCCAGCAGTTCAGTCCTCCAGAGGGAAGAGACCCAGTACTTC
NA	TRBD1	TRBV6-5	TRBJ2-1	CASSYDRGAYNEQFF	TGTGCCAGCAGTTACGACAGGGGAGCCTACAATGAGCAGTTCTTC
NA	NA	TRBV7-2	TRBJ2-7	CASSLTGAPWTANYEQYF	TGTGCCAGCAGCTTAACAGGAGCCCCTTGGACAGCTAACTACGAGCAGTACTTC
NA	TRBD2	TRBV28	TRBJ2-3	CASSSGGGYAVAYF	TGTGCCAGCAGTTCTGGGGGGGGATACGCAGTTGCGTATTTT
NA	NA	TRBV14	TRBJ1-2	CASSQAGVTYYGYTF	TGTGCCAGCAGCCAAGCAGGGGTAACTTACTATGGCTACACCTTC
NA	NA	TRBV3-1/TRBV3-2	TRBJ2-5	CASSQDGPQTQYF	TGTGCCAGCAGCCAAGACGGTCCTCAGACCCAGTACTTC
NA	NA	TRBV14	TRBJ1-5	CASSQRGEGQPQHF	TGTGCCAGCAGCCAAAGGGGCGAAGGGCAGCCCCAGCATTTT
NA	TRBD2	TRBV12-5	TRBJ2-1	CASGLAPGLGNEQFF	TGTGCTAGTGGTTTGGCTCCGGGACTAGGTAATGAGCAGTTCTTC
few	TRBD1	TRBV5-6	TRBJ1-2	CASSFRDRGGGYTF	TGTGCCAGCAGCTTCCGGGACAGGGGTGGCGGCTACACCTTC
NA	NA	TRBV18	TRBJ1-1	CASSQQGEAFF	TGTGCCAGCTCACAACAGGGTGAAGCTTTCTTT
NA	TRBD1	TRBV6-5	TRBJ1-2	CASSSDRARMGYGYTF	TGTGCCAGCAGTTCCGACAGGGCGCGTATGGGCTATGGCTACACCTTC
NA	TRBD2	TRBV10-3	TRBJ2-1	CAIRTSAPGHEQFF	TGTGCCATCAGGACTAGCGCCCCAGGGCATGAGCAGTTCTTC
NA	NA	TRBV3-1/TRBV3-2	TRBJ2-7	CASSQGASTKQYF	TGTGCCAGCAGCCAAGGGGCTTCTACGAAGCAGTACTTC
NA	NA	TRBV6-5	TRBJ2-7	CASRASDLVYEQYF	TGTGCCAGCAGGGCTTCGGATCTAGTCTACGAGCAGTACTTC
NA	NA	TRBV7-9	TRBJ2-2	CASSLVVGELFF	TGTGCCAGCAGCTTAGTCGTCGGGGAGCTGTTTTTT
NA	NA	TRBV30	TRBJ1-4	CAWKFQAFQHATNEKLFF	TGTGCCTGGAAATTCCAGGCCTTTCAACACGCAACTAATGAAAAACTGTTTTTT
NA	TRBD2	TRBV7-2	TRBJ2-5	CASSSWTSPRETQYF	TGTGCCAGCAGCTCTTGGACTAGCCCGCGGGAGACCCAGTACTTC
NA	TRBD1	TRBV30	TRBJ2-2	CAWKSRGPNTGELFF	TGTGCCTGGAAAAGCAGGGGGCCGAACACCGGGGAGCTGTTTTTT
NA	TRBD2	TRBV12-5	TRBJ2-5	CASGLQTGLAGGRTQYF	TGTGCTAGTGGTTTGCAGACGGGACTAGCGGGGGGAAGGACCCAGTACTTC
NA	TRBD2	TRBV9	TRBJ2-2	CASSVGLAGGAGFGTGELFF	TGTGCCAGCAGCGTGGGACTAGCGGGAGGGGCGGGGTTTGGCACCGGGGAGCTGTTTTTT